This T cell receptor (beta chain) was sequenced for a study of Graves' ophthalmopathy and Graves' hyperthyroidism. V gave up 2 bases and J gave up 10 bases; unmatched junction bases: 11. Germline V gene lookup returns CDR1 SGDLS and CDR2 YYNGEE. The CDR3 covers 15 residues. Amplification of the TCR beta CDR3 regions used RNA transcripts (as template). RT-PCR with HTBI primers came first, then second-round multiplex PCR. Each CDR3 protein is one row after TCRdb ran MiXCR on the multiplex PCR reads. The table lists hundreds of thousands of distinct CDR3 sequences, around 50% of them singletons. The rearrangement joins TRBV9 to TRBJ1-5, with 8 nucleotides matching TRBD1. This TCR was sampled from an adult man with Graves' ophthalmopathy. Sequencing used peripheral blood. Here the CDR3 DNA reads TGTGCCAGCAGCGTGGACAGGGCGGATAATTCACCCCAGCATTTT. Its translation: CASSVDRADNSPQHF.